The 15 T cell receptor beta chains presented below share a single source sample, sequenced in a study of T cell repertoires in cytomegalovirus infection. TCRdb re-analysed the reads in MiXCR, keeping a single row per CDR3 protein. The data contain hundreds of thousands of distinct CDR3 sequences, about a sixth of them seen just once; the ten biggest clones take up around 12%. Input material: PBMCs. Receptors were obtained from a human donor in good health (CMV status not recorded). Some clones in this sample may be carry-over from other donors' samples.

In this sample, this clonotype turned up a few times. The chain employs TRBV7-2 and TRBJ1-2, with D possibly being TRBD1 (6 bases). The CDR3 length is 13 residues. Trimming shortened V by 3 bases and J by 4 bases, and 9 bases separated the two germline ends. Germline V gives CDR1 SGHTA, CDR2 FQGNSA. This CDR3 reads CASSLGGLYGYTF. CDR3 nucleotide sequence: TGTGCCAGCAGCTTGGGGGGCCTCTATGGCTACACCTTC.

This clonotype was recorded a few times. The rearrangement uses TRBV20-1 and TRBJ1-5, with 7 bases matching TRBD1. The CDR3 consists of 18 residues. Germline loops: CDR1 DFQATT, CDR2 SNEGSKA (reference sequence). After removal of 3 bases from V and 3 bases from J, the junction contained 17 bases not matched to a gene. CDR3 in DNA: TGCAGTGCTAGGCGCGGAGGGGGCGGTCCGCAGAACAATCAGCCCCAGCATTTT. This gives the protein CSARRGGGGPQNNQPQHF.

The V call is TRBV20-1, the J call TRBJ2-3; D not resolved. The germline gives CDR1 DFQATT, CDR2 SNEGSKA (reference sequence). This CDR3 is built from 13 residues. V was pared by 1 base and J by 0 bases, with 5 bases between. CDR3 in amino acids: CSARAGSTDTQYF. The CDR3 DNA reads TGCAGTGCTAGAGCGGGTAGCACAGATACGCAGTATTTT.

This clonotype has just a few counts. This rearrangement joins TRBV12-3 or TRBV12-4 to TRBJ1-1, with D possibly being TRBD1 (5 bases). This CDR3 spans 16 amino acids. V gave up 5 bases and J gave up 0 bases, with 16 bases separating them. DNA for the CDR3: TGTGCCAGCAGTACCCCGGGAGGGACCATGAACACTGAAGCTTTCTTT. This translates into CASSTPGGTMNTEAFF.

This chain connects TRBV4-2 to TRBJ1-6; a weak D match, TRBD1 (5 bases). The V gene's germline CDR1 is LGHNA and CDR2 YNFKEQ. V gave up 0 bases and J gave up 9 bases, with 15 bases separating them. The CDR3 extends over 16 amino acids. CDR3 region: CASSQDLQGLGSPLHF. The CDR3 bases are TGTGCCAGCAGCCAAGATCTTCAGGGCCTAGGTTCACCCCTCCACTTT.

The chain carries TRBV6-6 and TRBJ2-5; 10 bases fit TRBD2. Looked up from germline, CDR1 is MNHNY and CDR2 is SVGAGI (reference sequence). There are 16 residues in the CDR3. V lost 5 bases and J lost 0; bases outside the gene matches: 6. The CDR3 DNA follows: TGTGCCAGCAGTCGCGAGACTAGCGGGTACCAAGAGACCCAGTACTTC. Protein: CASSRETSGYQETQYF.

The chain carries TRBV9 and TRBJ2-1; 7 nucleotides line up with TRBD2. V was pared by 4 bases and J by 2 bases, with 9 bases of the junction left unmatched. The V gene's germline CDR1 is SGDLS and CDR2 YYNGEE. The CDR3 runs to 16 residues. The chain's CDR3 is CASSLGGGETYNEQFF. Here the CDR3 DNA reads TGTGCCAGCAGCCTGGGGGGAGGGGAAACCTACAATGAGCAGTTCTTC.

This clonotype was seen a few times. The chain joins TRBV20-1 to TRBJ2-5; the match to TRBD1 covers 7 bases. CDR1 is DFQATT and CDR2 is SNEGSKA in the germline V gene (reference sequence). This CDR3 contains 16 residues. The V segment lost 0 bases and the J segment 2 bases; nucleotides outside the gene matches: 9. The CDR3 nucleotides read TGCAGTGCTAGAGATTTTAGGGCCAGGGGGCAAGAGACCCAGTACTTC. Its protein product is CSARDFRARGQETQYF.

This clonotype was seen repeatedly, ten times or more. The rearrangement uses TRBV6-1 and TRBJ2-1, with TRBD1 as a possible D gene (6 bases). The CDR3 loop spans 14 amino acids. The germline V gene encodes CDR1 MNHNS and CDR2 SASEGT. Trimming left V 7 bases short and J 3 bases short, with 13 bases between. The chain's CDR3 is CASNIRGIYNEQFF. In nucleotides, the CDR3 is TGTGCCAGCAATATCAGGGGAATCTACAATGAGCAGTTCTTC.

This clonotype was picked up a small number of times. The chain combines TRBV28 with TRBJ2-7, with TRBD1 matching 7 bases. Losses at the gene ends were 7 bases for V and 5 bases for J; bases not matched to a gene: 5. Germline CDR1 and CDR2: MDHEN and SYDVKM. CDR3 length: 12 residues. DNA of the CDR3: TGTGCCAGCACCGACAGGGTGCACGAGCAGTACTTC. As protein: CASTDRVHEQYF.

This clonotype has ten or more counts. The chain joins TRBV12-3 or TRBV12-4 to TRBJ2-2; 14 positions agree with TRBD2. V shed 3 bases and J 8 bases; nucleotides not matched to a gene: 8. The CDR3 consists of 17 residues. CDR3 in amino acids: CASSFRTSGGSEGELFF. The CDR3 nucleotides read TGTGCCAGCAGTTTTCGGACTAGCGGGGGGTCCGAAGGGGAGCTGTTTTTT.

For this clonotype: A read error is possible here, since a much larger clone lies one base away. The chain links TRBV12-3 or TRBV12-4 to TRBJ1-6; the match to TRBD1 covers 7 bases. The CDR3 sequence is 14 residues long. Trimming at V came to 6 bases and at J to 5 bases, leaving 4 bases not matched to a gene. In DNA form, the CDR3 reads TGTGCCAGCAGCGCCGGGACAGATAATTCACCCCTCCACTTT. It translates to CASSAGTDNSPLHF.

This clonotype was recorded at least ten times. The chain recombines TRBV7-2 with TRBJ2-7, with D perhaps matching TRBD2 (5 bases). Germline V CDR1 and CDR2: SGHTA, FQGNSA. The CDR3 runs to 15 residues. The ends were cut back, 0 bases at V and 4 bases at J, with 13 bases in the middle. CDR3 sequence (DNA): TGTGCCAGCAGCTTAGCGCTAGCAACTATTTACGAGCAGTACTTC. Translated: CASSLALATIYEQYF.

The V and J genes are TRBV20-1 and TRBJ2-3; perhaps D is TRBD1 or TRBD2 (5 bases each). The V gene lost 0 bases and the J gene lost 2 bases, with 15 bases spanning the gap. This CDR3 is 16 amino acids long. Germline V gives CDR1 DFQATT, CDR2 SNEGSKA (reference sequence). The DNA of the CDR3 is TGCAGTGCTAGAGATCCCTGGAGCGGACACACAGATACGCAGTATTTT. It yields the protein CSARDPWSGHTDTQYF.

The chain combines TRBV28 with TRBJ2-5; 9 bases are shared with TRBD1. The CDR3 totals 15 residues. J gave up 3 bases and V 6 bases, and 8 bases lay outside the gene matches. Germline V gene lookup returns CDR1 MDHEN and CDR2 SYDVKM. DNA for the CDR3: TGTGCCAGCAGCTCCCCGGGACAGGGCGAAGAGACCCAGTACTTC. It codes for CASSSPGQGEETQYF.